The 18 T cell receptor beta chains reported below all come from one sample, sequenced in a study of T cells in Graves' hyperthyroidism and ophthalmopathy. Amplification of TCR beta CDR3 regions was performed using RNA transcripts as template. The HTBI set primed first-round TCR CDR3 RT-PCR. In TCRdb, the multiplex PCR reads were re-called with MiXCR into one record per CDR3 protein. Among hundreds of thousands of distinct CDR3 sequences listed, 15% to 19% were seen once. The sequenced sample consisted of blood. All receptors derive from a young woman with Graves' hyperthyroidism.

There are many counts of this clonotype. The J gene is TRBJ1-5, the V gene TRBV6-1; 7 bases match TRBD1. The J segment lost 3 bases and the V segment lost 4 bases, leaving 6 bases of the junction unmatched. Germline loops: CDR1 MNHNS, CDR2 SASEGT. This CDR3 is 15 amino acids long. CDR3 bases: TGTGCCAGCAGTGGACCGGGACAGATCAATCAGCCCCAGCATTTT. It specifies CASSGPGQINQPQHF.

In this sample, this clonotype turned up many times. The V gene is TRBV29-1, the J gene TRBJ1-2, with no clear D. Germline CDR1 reads SQVTM; CDR2 reads ANQGSEA. Trimming pared 3 bases from V and 8 bases from J, leaving 13 bases between. This CDR3 region has 12 residues. CDR3 sequence (DNA): TGCAGCGTTGACGAAGGATTGTCCGGCTACACCTTC. Protein product: CSVDEGLSGYTF.

This clonotype was detected ten times or more. V usage is TRBV11-3 and J usage is TRBJ2-1; D may be TRBD1 (5 bases). The CDR3 extends over 12 amino acids. Trimming pared 6 bases from V and 9 bases from J, leaving 12 bases between. Germline V gene lookup returns CDR1 SGHNT and CDR2 YENEEA. For the CDR3, the DNA is TGTGCCAGCAGTCCATGGGGCTCTGAGCAGTTCTTC. The encoded protein is CASSPWGSEQFF. Combining the CDR3 with reference TRBV11-3 and TRBJ2-1 gives the whole variable domain EAGVVQSPRYKIIEKKQPVAFWCNPISGHNTLYWYLQNLGQGPELLIRYENEEAVDDSQLPKDRFSAERLKGVDSTLKIQPAELGDSAVYLCASSPWGSEQFFGPGTRLTVL.

There are a few counts of this clonotype. J is TRBJ1-2 and V is TRBV5-1; 12 positions match TRBD1. The CDR3 runs 18 residues. From germline, CDR1 is SGHRS and CDR2 YFSETQ. V lost 4 bases, J lost 2 bases, and 12 bases stayed unmatched. The CDR3: CASSGYRDRGRGNYGYTF. CDR3 sequence (DNA): TGCGCCAGCAGCGGATACCGGGACAGGGGGCGCGGAAACTATGGCTACACCTTC.

This clonotype was picked up a small number of times. The CDR3 loop reads CASSWGQGAGDTQYF. CDR3 bases: TGTGCCAGCAGCTGGGGACAGGGGGCGGGGGATACGCAGTATTTT. V gene TRBV3-1 combines with J gene TRBJ2-3; 12 bases are a match to TRBD1. This CDR3 has 15 residues. Trimming removed 5 bases from V and 6 bases from J; junction bases left unmatched: 6. CDR1 is LGHDT and CDR2 is YNNKEL in the germline V gene (reference sequence).

The V gene is TRBV11-1, the J gene TRBJ2-5, with 11 nucleotides matching TRBD2. Germline V gives CDR1 SGHAT, CDR2 FQDESV (reference sequence). The CDR3 runs 15 residues. Trimming took 1 base from V and 3 from J; bases not matched to a gene: 1. CDR3 in DNA: TGTGCCAGCAGCTTAGTGGGACTAGCGGAAGAGACCCAGTACTTC. Translation: CASSLVGLAEETQYF.

The V gene is TRBV7-9, the J gene TRBJ2-2; TRBD2 agrees at 9 bases. The CDR3 is made up of 18 amino acids. J was trimmed by 0 bases and V by 8 bases; bases with no gene match: 13. Germline V lookup: CDR1 SEHNR, CDR2 FQNEAQ (reference sequence). The CDR3 DNA follows: TGTGCCAGCCCCCAGGGGGGCGGGAGGGACGCGAACACCGGGGAGCTGTTTTTT. It translates to CASPQGGGRDANTGELFF.

This sequence joins TRBV9 and TRBJ2-2; 12 bases match TRBD2. From germline, CDR1 is SGDLS and CDR2 YYNGEE. The V segment lost 2 bases and the J segment 2 bases; nucleotides outside the gene matches: 4. The CDR3 totals 17 residues. The CDR3 here is CASSVATSGGNTGELFF. CDR3 sequence (DNA): TGTGCCAGCAGCGTGGCGACTAGCGGGGGTAACACCGGGGAGCTGTTTTTT.

There are a few counts of this clonotype. The chain employs TRBV5-6 and TRBJ2-3; the D gene could be TRBD1 or TRBD2 (6 bases each). V lost 6 bases and J lost 2, with 19 bases in between. Germline V CDR1 and CDR2: SGHDT, YYEEEE. The CDR3 has 16 amino acids. CDR3 sequence reads: CASTWGAALLTDTQYF. The CDR3 DNA is TGTGCCAGCACCTGGGGGGCAGCTCTCCTCACAGATACGCAGTATTTT.

The V gene is TRBV4-1, the J gene TRBJ2-3, with TRBD2 matching over 11 bases. The CDR3 extends over 18 amino acids. Germline V gives CDR1 MGHRA, CDR2 YSYEKL. Losses at the gene ends were 1 base for V and 2 bases for J; bases not matched to a gene: 8. In nucleotides, the CDR3 is TGCGCCAGCAGCCAAGGTATCCTGACTAGCGGGACCACAGATACGCAGTATTTT. This codes for CASSQGILTSGTTDTQYF.

This clonotype was seen repeatedly, ten times or more. The V gene is TRBV10-1, the J gene TRBJ2-3; D is ambiguous. V was cut by 0 bases and J by 8 bases, with 12 bases left in between. Germline CDR1 WNHNN, CDR2 SYGVQD (reference sequence). The CDR3 length is 14 residues. The CDR3 DNA is TGCGCCAGCAGTGAGTCGACGGTATGGGGTACGCAGTATTTT. Translated, it gives CASSESTVWGTQYF.

The chain employs TRBV29-1 and TRBJ2-1, with 11 bases identical to TRBD1. There are 17 residues in the CDR3. Germline V lookup: CDR1 SQVTM, CDR2 ANQGSEA. V lost 6 bases, J lost 4 bases, and 14 bases stayed unmatched. The chain's CDR3 is CSVGLDRGRGYYNEQFF. The CDR3 bases are TGCAGCGTAGGCCTGGACAGGGGGCGTGGGTATTACAATGAGCAGTTCTTC.

The rearrangement uses TRBV12-5 and TRBJ1-1; D unresolved. Germline loops: CDR1 LGHNT, CDR2 FRNRAP. This CDR3 spans 15 amino acids. V lost 3 bases to trimming and J lost 0 bases, with 11 bases between them. DNA of the CDR3: TGTGCTAGTGGTTTTTATCTCCGGATGAACACTGAAGCTTTCTTT. It specifies CASGFYLRMNTEAFF.

The CDR3 here is CASSSPLAPSSYNEQFF. In nucleotides, the CDR3 is TGTGCCAGCAGTTCCCCTCTAGCCCCGAGCTCCTACAATGAGCAGTTCTTC. This rearrangement joins TRBV28 to TRBJ2-1, with D perhaps TRBD2 (5 bases). CDR1 and CDR2 (germline): MDHEN, SYDVKM. CDR3 length: 17 residues. V shed 4 bases and J shed 0 bases, with 16 bases lying between them.

This clonotype came up many times. This chain connects TRBV7-8 to TRBJ2-3; 9 bases are a match to TRBD2. Germline-derived CDR1 and CDR2 are SGHVS and FQNEAQ. V lost 4 bases to trimming and J lost 2 bases; unmatched junction nucleotides: 4. CDR3 length: 15 residues. The CDR3 region is CASSSEREVTDTQYF. The CDR3 DNA follows: TGTGCCAGCAGCTCGGAGCGGGAGGTCACAGATACGCAGTATTTT.

Notes on this clonotype: With a much larger clone just one base away, this may be a read error. The chain links TRBV6-2 or TRBV6-3 to TRBJ1-2; D is uncertain. The CDR3 length is 15 residues. The germline gives CDR1 MNHEY, CDR2 SVGEGT. The CDR3 DNA sequence: TGTACCAGCAGTTACTCGCCCAGGCTGGCCTATGGCTACACCTTC. It specifies CTSSYSPRLAYGYTF.

V and J are TRBV28 and TRBJ1-2, with TRBD1 matching over 7 bases. Germline V gene lookup returns CDR1 MDHEN and CDR2 SYDVKM. The V and J ends lost 5 bases and 2 bases, in that order; junction bases with no gene match: 5. This CDR3 region has 14 residues. This chain's CDR3 is CASSLTDRNYGYTF. The CDR3 nucleotides read TGTGCCAGCAGTCTGACGGACAGGAACTATGGCTACACCTTC.

This clonotype was seen repeatedly, ten times or more. The rearrangement uses TRBV6-5 and TRBJ2-3, with a tentative D call TRBD2 (7 bases). This CDR3 has 15 amino acids. V gave up 2 bases and J gave up 2 bases, with 11 bases separating them. In germline, CDR1 is MNHEY, CDR2 SVGAGI. CDR3 residues: CASSYRGGDTDTQYF. The DNA for the CDR3 is TGTGCCAGCAGTTACAGAGGGGGGGACACAGATACGCAGTATTTT.